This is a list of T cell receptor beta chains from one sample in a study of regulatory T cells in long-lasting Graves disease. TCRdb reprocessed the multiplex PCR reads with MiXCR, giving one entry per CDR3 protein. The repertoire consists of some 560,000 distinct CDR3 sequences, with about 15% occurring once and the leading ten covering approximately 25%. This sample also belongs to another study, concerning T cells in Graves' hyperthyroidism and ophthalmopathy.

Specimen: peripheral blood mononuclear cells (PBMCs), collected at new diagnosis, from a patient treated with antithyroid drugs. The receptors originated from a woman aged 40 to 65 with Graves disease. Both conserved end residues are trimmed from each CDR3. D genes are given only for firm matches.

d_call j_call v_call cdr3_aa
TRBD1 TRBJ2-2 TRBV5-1 ASSLVPGQGRTGELV
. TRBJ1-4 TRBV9 ASSGGGNEKLF
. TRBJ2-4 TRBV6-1 ASTPGDGAARNIQY
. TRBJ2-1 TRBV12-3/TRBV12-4 ASSLLAGLFDEQF
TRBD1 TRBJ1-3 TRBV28 ASSLIGTARNTIY
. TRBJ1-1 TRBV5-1 ASSPDSEFSEAF
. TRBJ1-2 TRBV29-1 SVEDKGNGYGYT
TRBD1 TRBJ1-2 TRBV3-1 ASSPAGTDYGYT
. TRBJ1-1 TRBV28 ASRDYRMNTEAF
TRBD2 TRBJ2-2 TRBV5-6 ASSLPGLAEYTGELF
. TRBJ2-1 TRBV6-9 ASSSEGQFYNEQF
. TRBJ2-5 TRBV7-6 ASSLMNSLQETQY
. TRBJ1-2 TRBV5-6 ASSLLWSKSYGYT
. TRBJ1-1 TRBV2 ASKGSMNTEAF
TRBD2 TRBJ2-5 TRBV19 ASKTSGAAGETQY
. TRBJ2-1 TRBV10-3 AIRENNEQF
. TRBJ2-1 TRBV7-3 ASSDPQGYNEQF
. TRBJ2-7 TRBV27 ASSLQGTLSYEQY